Listed below are T cell receptor beta chains from one sample, sequenced in a study of blood T cell repertoires in COVID-19. Repertoires were generated with immunoSEQ multiplex PCR, while TCRdb's copy carries only in-frame clones and drops some. The sample consists of some 270,000 clones, around nine tenths of them appearing once. Input material: PBMCs or T cells enriched from blood (not recorded which). The source of these receptors is a woman aged 55-70 years who had recovered from COVID-19. Each CDR3 is given with its conserved first and last residue. The D gene is left open where the match is weak. A clone size is listed for some rows: how often the clone was seen (once, few, many), or a class if it is expanded.

V gene	J gene	clone size	D gene	CDR3 DNA	CDR3 protein
TRBV28	TRBJ1-6	-	-	TGTGCCAGCAGGCCGGGACAACATAATTCACCCCTCCACTTT	CASRPGQHNSPLHF
TRBV9	TRBJ2-1	-	-	TGTGCCAGCAGCGTATCCGTGGGGCTTGACTACAATGAGCAGTTCTTC	CASSVSVGLDYNEQFF
TRBV7-9	TRBJ2-6	-	-	TGTGCCAGCAGCTTAGCTCAGGCGCTTATCTCTGGGGCCAACGTCCTGACTTTC	CASSLAQALISGANVLTF
TRBV5-1	TRBJ2-7	-	TRBD1	TGCGCCAGCAGCTTGGCGGGGGACAGGTCCTACGAGCAGTACTTC	CASSLAGDRSYEQYF
TRBV20-1	TRBJ2-1	-	-	TGCAGTGCTAGTACGGGGTCCTCGGTTGAGCAGTTCTTC	CSASTGSSVEQFF
TRBV9	TRBJ2-5	-	-	TGTGCCAGCAGCGTAGGTGGGCTTGCCATGGAGACCCAGTACTTC	CASSVGGLAMETQYF
TRBV4-1	TRBJ2-1	-	TRBD2	TGCGCCAGCAGCCAAGGGGCGGGGGGCTCCTACAATGAGCAGTTCTTC	CASSQGAGGSYNEQFF
TRBV10-3	TRBJ1-2	-	-	TGTGCCATCAGTTGGGATACAGGGCCCAACTATGGCTACACCTTC	CAISWDTGPNYGYTF
TRBV6-5	TRBJ1-1	-	-	TGTGCCAGCAGTCCCCTGGACACCCGACCAGCTTTCTTT	CASSPLDTRPAFF
TRBV18	TRBJ2-1	once	-	TGTGCCAGCTCACCAGCGGGCTCCTACAATGAGCAGTTCTTC	CASSPAGSYNEQFF
TRBV19	TRBJ2-1	-	-	TGTGCCAGTAGTATCCTCCCAGTTCCCAATGAGCAGTTCTTC	CASSILPVPNEQFF
TRBV2	TRBJ2-5	-	-	TGTGCCAGCAGCCGAGGGGGGGGACCCCAAGAGACCCAGTACTTC	CASSRGGGPQETQYF
TRBV7-9	TRBJ1-6	-	-	TGTGCCAGCAGAGAAGGGAGGGGAGATTCACCCCTCCACTTT	CASREGRGDSPLHF
TRBV11-3	TRBJ1-4	-	-	TGTGCCAGCAGCCCTGTCCGGGATGAAAAACTGTTTTTT	CASSPVRDEKLFF
TRBV19	TRBJ1-1	-	-	TGTGCCAGTAGACGTTCGGACACTGAAGCTTTCTTT	CASRRSDTEAFF
TRBV9	TRBJ1-1	-	-	TGTGCCAGCAGCGTATCTTACGGGTCTATGAACACTGAAGCTTTCTTT	CASSVSYGSMNTEAFF
TRBV28	TRBJ2-3	once	TRBD2	TGTGCCAGCAGTGCCCAGCTAGCGGGAGAGAGGGATACGCAGTATTTT	CASSAQLAGERDTQYF
TRBV12-3/TRBV12-4	TRBJ1-2	-	-	TGTGCCAGCAGTTGGAGGAGGAACACCTTC	CASSWRRNTF
TRBV9	TRBJ2-5	-	TRBD2	TGTGCCAGCAGCGTAGGTGCTAGCGGGAGTCGGGCAGAGACCCAGTACTTC	CASSVGASGSRAETQYF
TRBV27	TRBJ1-2	-	TRBD1	TGTGCCAGCAGATCGACAGGGGGGAACTATGGCTACACCTTC	CASRSTGGNYGYTF
TRBV7-6	TRBJ1-4	few	TRBD1	TGTGCCAGCAGCTTAGAGGGACAGACGTTAGAAGAAAAACTGTTTTTT	CASSLEGQTLEEKLFF
TRBV4-2	TRBJ1-1	-	-	TGTGCCAGCAGCCAAGAGGGAGGGTGGACTGAAGCTTTCTTT	CASSQEGGWTEAFF
TRBV5-1	TRBJ2-1	-	TRBD2	TGCGCCAGCAGCTCGACTAGCCCGTCGGGGGAGCAGTTCTTC	CASSSTSPSGEQFF
TRBV7-3	TRBJ2-1	once	TRBD2	TGTGCCAGCAGCCCCTGGACTAGCGGGGGGTGGGATGAGCAGTTCTTC	CASSPWTSGGWDEQFF
TRBV19	TRBJ2-3	-	TRBD2	TGTGCCAGTAGTATAGCAACTAGCGGGATCCGCCGGAATACGCAGTATTTT	CASSIATSGIRRNTQYF
TRBV5-1	TRBJ1-1	-	-	TGCGCCAGCAGCCCCTACCGGGTGAACACTGAAGCTTTCTTT	CASSPYRVNTEAFF
TRBV12-5	TRBJ1-2	-	-	TGTGCTAGTATGATGGGGGAGGCTAACTATGGCTACACCTTC	CASMMGEANYGYTF
TRBV7-3	TRBJ2-7	-	-	TGTGCCAGCAGCTTATCGGGCGGGAACTACGAGCAGTACTTC	CASSLSGGNYEQYF
TRBV19	TRBJ2-1	-	-	TGTGCCAGTAGTATGACAGTTAATGAGCAGTTCTTC	CASSMTVNEQFF
TRBV14	TRBJ1-2	-	-	TGTGCCAGCAGCCTCCCGTCGTCGAACTATGGCTACACCTTC	CASSLPSSNYGYTF
TRBV5-6	TRBJ2-3	-	TRBD1	TGTGCCAGCAGCTTGGCAGGACAGGGGTCCACAGATACGCAGTATTTT	CASSLAGQGSTDTQYF
TRBV25-1	TRBJ1-3	-	TRBD1	TGTGCCAGCAGTGGACAGGGGCCTGGAAACACCATATATTTT	CASSGQGPGNTIYF
TRBV5-1	TRBJ1-1	-	TRBD1	TGCGCCAGCATTTCTCAGGGGGGGAACACTGAAGCTTTCTTT	CASISQGGNTEAFF
TRBV18	TRBJ1-2	-	TRBD1	TGTGCCAGCTCACCACCGGGGGACAGGGGAAATGGCTACACCTTC	CASSPPGDRGNGYTF
TRBV5-1	TRBJ1-3	-	-	TGCGCCAGCAGCGCCAGACAGGCGAGCTCTGGAAACACCATATATTTT	CASSARQASSGNTIYF
TRBV4-1	TRBJ1-5	-	TRBD1	TGCGCCAGCAGGCAATTCTCCGGGACAGTTAGCGACAATCAGCCCCAGCATTTT	CASRQFSGTVSDNQPQHF
TRBV30	TRBJ2-1	-	-	TGTGCCTGGAGTGTAGGAGGCCATGAGCAGTTCTTC	CAWSVGGHEQFF
TRBV28	TRBJ2-7	-	TRBD1	TGTGCCAGCAGTTTAGCGGTGGGACAGCTCTACGAGCAGTACTTC	CASSLAVGQLYEQYF
TRBV2	TRBJ1-1	-	TRBD1	TGTGCCAGCAGTGGAGGGACAGGCAACACTGAAGCTTTCTTT	CASSGGTGNTEAFF
TRBV9	TRBJ2-2	-	TRBD1	TGTGCCAGCACGCAGGGACAGGCCTCCACCGGGGAGCTGTTTTTT	CASTQGQASTGELFF
TRBV10-2	TRBJ2-3	-	TRBD2	TGCGCCAGCAGTGACGGGGGAGGGATAGATACGCAGTATTTT	CASSDGGGIDTQYF
TRBV28	TRBJ1-2	-	-	TGTGCCAGCAGTTTATGGGGCGCGACAGAAGCTAACTATGGCTACACCTTC	CASSLWGATEANYGYTF
TRBV24-1	TRBJ2-3	-	-	TGTGCCACCAGTGATCTACAGGCAGATACGCAGTATTTT	CATSDLQADTQYF
TRBV12-5	TRBJ2-7	-	-	TGTGCTAGTGGTCCGCCCTTAGATGGCGAGCAGTACTTC	CASGPPLDGEQYF
TRBV5-1	TRBJ2-2	-	TRBD2	TGCGCCAGCAGCTTAAGGACTAGCTTCACCGGGGAGCTGTTTTTT	CASSLRTSFTGELFF